This T cell receptor beta chain originates from a study of spatial heterogeneity in lung cancer. Study-wide context: Detection of beta-chain sequences consistently exceeded that of alpha-chain sequences.

V was cut by 7 bases and J by 2 bases, with 8 bases left in between. CDR3 length: 12 residues. CDR1 is MNHEY, CDR2 SMNVEV, per germline (reference sequence). This clonotype was detected a few times. Time point in this sample: blood at routine non-recurrence follow-up after resection. Material for sequencing was whole RNA from tumor, nontumor lung or frozen PBMC, left unsorted. TCRdb used MiXCR to reprocess the 5' RACE reads, holding one entry per CDR3 protein. The table shows 35,000 to 55,000 distinct CDR3 sequences, with approximately 12% occurring only once. The chain couples TRBV27 to TRBJ2-5; D unresolved. Sequencing used PBMCs, obtained at follow-up. The sequence derives from a male donor with early-stage non-small cell lung cancer. The chain's CDR3 is CASNQGQETQYF. The CDR3 region has the DNA TGTGCCAGCAATCAAGGGCAAGAGACCCAGTACTTC.